This is a list of T cell receptor beta chains from one sample in a study of Graves' ophthalmopathy and Graves' hyperthyroidism. TCRdb reprocessed the multiplex PCR reads with MiXCR, giving one entry per CDR3 protein. The sample lists about 600,000 distinct CDR3 sequences; approximately 37% were seen once. Material for sequencing was peripheral blood or thyroid tissue (not recorded which). Receptors were obtained from an adult man with Graves' hyperthyroidism. The CDR3 runs from the conserved cysteine through the conserved F or W. Each record gives: V gene, D gene, clone size, J gene, CDR3 protein, CDR3 DNA. A D gene is named only where the DNA matches it firmly. The listing skips clone size in some rows; elsewhere it reads once, few, many or a size class.

TRBV20-1,TRBD1,NA,TRBJ2-1,CSARVSWTGGNEQFF,TGCAGTGCTAGGGTTTCCTGGACAGGGGGCAATGAGCAGTTCTTC
TRBV19,NA,many,TRBJ2-5,CASSIEETQYF,TGTGCCAGTAGTATTGAGGAGACCCAGTACTTC
TRBV9,TRBD1,NA,TRBJ1-3,CASSPDRDSSGNTIYF,TGTGCCAGCAGTCCGGACAGGGACTCCTCTGGAAACACCATATATTTT
TRBV6-5,NA,many,TRBJ1-2,CASSYSEAVYYGYTF,TGTGCCAGCAGTTACTCTGAGGCAGTCTACTATGGCTACACCTTC
TRBV15,TRBD2,NA,TRBJ2-7,CATSGVGGGYEQYF,TGTGCCACCAGCGGCGTCGGGGGAGGGTACGAGCAGTACTTC
TRBV29-1,NA,NA,TRBJ2-3,CSVPGGAHTSIDTQYF,TGCAGCGTCCCCGGGGGTGCACACACTAGCATAGATACGCAGTATTTT
TRBV9,NA,NA,TRBJ2-7,CASSAGTRSYEQYF,TGTGCCAGCAGCGCCGGGACTCGTTCCTACGAGCAGTACTTC
TRBV5-1,TRBD1,NA,TRBJ2-5,CASSQVGGQEETQYF,TGCGCCAGCAGCCAAGTTGGGGGACAGGAAGAGACCCAGTACTTC
TRBV9,NA,many,TRBJ2-2,CASSVGVQTGELFF,TGTGCCAGCAGCGTAGGGGTTCAAACCGGGGAGCTGTTTTTT
TRBV28,NA,NA,TRBJ2-7,CASSPLKGEQYF,TGTGCCAGCAGTCCTCTCAAAGGGGAGCAGTACTTC
TRBV3-1,NA,once,TRBJ1-2,CASSQEGYGPAYGYTF,TGTGCCAGCAGCCAAGAGGGTTACGGGCCGGCCTATGGCTACACCTTC
TRBV12-3/TRBV12-4,TRBD1,many,TRBJ1-2,CASSQETGGLAYGYTF,TGTGCCAGCAGCCAGGAGACAGGGGGCCTCGCCTATGGCTACACCTTC
TRBV11-2,TRBD1,NA,TRBJ2-7,CASSTNRELGTGGSYEQYF,TGTGCCAGCAGCACGAACCGGGAGCTGGGGACAGGGGGCTCCTACGAGCAGTACTTC
TRBV5-1,NA,many,TRBJ1-1,CASSLGAGKNTEAFF,TGCGCCAGCAGCTTGGGTGCGGGGAAGAACACTGAAGCTTTCTTT
TRBV11-2,NA,NA,TRBJ2-5,CASSLSRAGTYTQYF,TGTGCCAGCAGCTTAAGTAGGGCAGGGACTTATACGCAGTACTTC
TRBV6-1,NA,few,TRBJ1-4,CASSEAVIFDEKLFF,TGTGCCAGCAGTGAAGCTGTGATTTTTGATGAAAAACTGTTTTTT
TRBV10-3,TRBD1,NA,TRBJ1-3,CAISDRDSVSGNTIYF,TGTGCCATCAGTGATCGGGACAGCGTCTCTGGAAACACCATATATTTT
TRBV12-3/TRBV12-4,TRBD1,NA,TRBJ1-5,CASTRDSHQPQHF,TGTGCCAGCACCCGGGACAGCCATCAGCCCCAGCATTTT
TRBV20-1,TRBD2,NA,TRBJ2-1,CSAREPAGDEQFF,TGCAGTGCTAGAGAACCAGCGGGAGATGAGCAGTTCTTC
TRBV2,NA,NA,TRBJ2-3,CASSEHREADTQYF,TGTGCCAGCAGTGAACACAGGGAGGCAGATACGCAGTATTTT
TRBV20-1,NA,NA,TRBJ2-7,CSAKVNEQYF,TGCAGTGCTAAGGTCAATGAGCAGTACTTC
TRBV29-1,TRBD1,NA,TRBJ1-2,CSVGTDTNYGYTF,TGCAGCGTAGGGACAGACACTAACTATGGCTACACCTTC